The 11 T cell receptor beta chains in this list originate from one sample, sequenced in a study of CD8+ T cells in alopecia areata. After isolation, RNA underwent reverse transcription to generate cDNA as the sequencing template. Clones were read by immunoSEQ multiplex PCR, and TCRdb kept only the in-frame ones, dropping some. Of around 300,000 clones in the sample, 60% were seen once. As to treatment: oral pan-JAK inhibitor, 5-10 mg twice daily. This sample comprised CD4+ T cells sorted from blood, obtained around week 54, from a patient treated with tofacitinib. The receptors were gathered from a human donor with alopecia areata.

V is TRBV5-6 and J is TRBJ2-6, with a weak D call TRBD2 (5 bases). Looked up from germline, CDR1 is SGHDT and CDR2 is YYEEEE. The ends were cut back, 4 bases at V and 4 bases at J, with 9 bases in the middle. The CDR3 length is 14 residues. The CDR3 DNA reads TGTGCCAGCAGCCTGCGGGCGGGGGCCAACGTCCTGACTTTC. Translated: CASSLRAGANVLTF.

The chain couples TRBV29-1 to TRBJ2-6; TRBD2 might be the D (6 bases). CDR1 SQVTM and CDR2 ANQGSEA come from the germline V gene. V lost 1 base to trimming and J lost 6 bases, with 7 bases between them. The CDR3 contains 13 residues. The CDR3 DNA reads TGCAGCGTTGAAGGGGGGGTGGCCAACGTCCTGACTTTC. As protein: CSVEGGVANVLTF.

This clone appeared many times. The V call is TRBV7-2, the J call TRBJ1-1, with D possibly TRBD1 on 6 matching bases. This CDR3 comprises 14 residues. CDR1 SGHTA and CDR2 FQGNSA come from the germline V gene. With 1 base removed from V and 4 bases from J, the gap between germline ends came to 10 bases. The CDR3 DNA reads as TGTGCCAGCAGCTTAGGGATCAGGGGCACTGAAGCTTTCTTT. Protein sequence: CASSLGIRGTEAFF.

The chain recombines TRBV7-9 with TRBJ1-5; D remains ambiguous. Trimming took 8 bases from V and 1 from J, leaving 9 bases between them. The CDR3 spans 13 residues. Germline CDR1 and CDR2: SEHNR and FQNEAQ (reference sequence). The CDR3 nucleotides are TGTGCCAGCGGTGGGCAGAGCAATCAGCCCCAGCATTTT. This gives the protein CASGGQSNQPQHF. Supplemented by reference TRBV7-9 and TRBJ1-5, the full variable domain reads DTGVSQNPRHKITKRGQNVTFRCDPISEHNRLYWYRQTLGQGPEFLTYFQNEAQLEKSRLLSDRFSAERPKGSFSTLEIQRTEQGDSAMYLCASGGQSNQPQHFGDGTRLSIL.

V is TRBV6-5 and J is TRBJ2-7, with D hard to call. This CDR3 has 15 residues. Germline loops: CDR1 MNHEY, CDR2 SVGAGI. Deletions cut 6 bases from V and 3 bases from J, with 18 bases between. The CDR3 DNA is TGTGCCAGCAGCCCCAGGACCCTTCAAGGCTACGAGCAGTACTTC. Translated: CASSPRTLQGYEQYF.

Here the CDR3 DNA reads TGCGCCAGCAGAGCAGGGTCCTACGAGCAGTACTTC. This translates into CASRAGSYEQYF. This chain connects TRBV5-1 to TRBJ2-7, with a weak D call TRBD1 (5 bases). The CDR3 is 12 residues long. Trimming removed 5 bases at V and 1 base at J, with 7 bases between. Germline values: CDR1 SGHRS, CDR2 YFSETQ.

V usage is TRBV5-1 and J usage is TRBJ1-1; 12 bases are a match to TRBD1. The V segment lost 7 bases and the J segment 4 bases; nucleotides outside the gene matches: 8. Germline assignment: CDR1 SGHRS and CDR2 YFSETQ. The CDR3 spans 15 residues. CDR3 protein: CASAYPGQGATEAFF. The CDR3 DNA follows: TGCGCCAGCGCCTATCCGGGACAGGGGGCCACTGAAGCTTTCTTT.

This chain links TRBV5-1 with TRBJ2-3; the match to TRBD2 covers 8 bases. Germline assignment: CDR1 SGHRS and CDR2 YFSETQ. The ends lost 4 bases at V and 5 bases at J; junction bases unmatched: 6. The CDR3 contains 14 residues. DNA for the CDR3: TGCGCCAGCAGCCCCGGGGGGGCCGAAGATACGCAGTATTTT. Translating gives CASSPGGAEDTQYF.

This chain joins TRBV9 and TRBJ1-6; D not certain. This CDR3 region has 13 residues. In germline, CDR1 is SGDLS, CDR2 YYNGEE. The V gene lost 7 bases and the J gene lost 10 bases, with 15 bases spanning the gap. The CDR3 is CASSTRDASPLHF. DNA of the CDR3: TGTGCCAGCTCCACCCGGGATGCGTCACCCCTCCACTTT.

The chain employs TRBV27 and TRBJ1-6, with 8 bases that match TRBD1. The CDR3 has 16 amino acids. Germline V lookup: CDR1 MNHEY, CDR2 SMNVEV (reference sequence). After removal of 6 bases from V and 9 bases from J, the junction contained 13 bases not matched to a gene. CDR3 in DNA: TGTGCCAGCAGCTTGTTTGGACAGGGCATCGGTTCACCCCTCCACTTT. Translated: CASSLFGQGIGSPLHF.

V is TRBV2 and J is TRBJ2-7; 7 bases agree with TRBD1. The CDR3 contains 15 residues. Germline CDR1 reads SNHLY; CDR2 reads FYNNEI. The trim removed 10 bases at V and 1 base at J, leaving 13 bases unmatched. CDR3 amino acids: CATRQRDSVSYEQYF. CDR3 coding DNA: TGTGCCACCCGTCAGAGGGACAGCGTTTCCTACGAGCAGTACTTC.